What follows is one T cell receptor (beta chain) and its context. This receptor's antigen is unknown. One base away there is no much larger clone; base qualities are not given. This specimen belongs to a study of blood T cell repertoires in COVID-19 (TCRdb year 2020). About the investigation overall: Samples from collaborators originated in the United States, Italy and Spain and spanned both the acute and convalescent phases of COVID-19. The sample metadata nearly always contained a de-identified subject ID, COVID-19 status, age in years and sex. The material from the prospective study consisted of cDNA or gDNA derived from T cells, B-cell-depleted T cells, or PBMCs. Where HLA class I and class II types were available, the types were taken from metadata supplied by the sample provider, not from assay-based typing. A freely available public database, intended as a resource for researchers studying the immune response to SARS-CoV-2, is where the repertoires were released. Deeply sampled blood TCRbeta repertoires from subjects exposed to, actively infected with, or recovered from COVID-19 were included in the dataset. The samples were drawn from two sources: the first 160 participants of the ongoing ImmuneRACE study, and fewer than 1,500 subjects contributed by 6 global collaborators.

The germline V gene (reference sequence) provides CDR1 LNHDA and CDR2 SQIVND. From its cysteine to its phenylalanine, the CDR3 spans 17 amino acids. Only the CDR3 DNA is retained, 51 bases long and in frame from the first base. V was cut back by 7 bases and J by 0 bases, leaving a gap of 21 bases between them. TCRbeta CDR3 regions were amplified from genomic DNA by means of the immunoSEQ Assay, a bias-controlled multiplex PCR. The study's own analysis went as follows. The number of nucleated cells in each sample was estimated by amplification of reference gene primers within the assay. Sequence reads were collapsed and filtered to measure the absolute abundance of every unique TCRbeta CDR3 rearrangement. For each sample, productive Simpson clonality was calculated as the square root of Simpson's diversity index across productive rearrangements. This is the immuneACCESS table as TCRdb keeps it, with only in-frame sequences that have V and J called. A part of the clones is gone; compared with another copy, unresolved V genes explain less than half, and the rest is unexplained. Clone size and V and J calls were adopted from that table, with D and trimming inferred from the DNA. The sample table lists around 200,000 clones, 88% of them with a count of one. 2.5% to 3% of the sample rests with the top ten.

The paper as a whole reports these results and caveats: The quantity of clinical and demographic metadata differed by source and by participant and was supplied without curation.

Enrolling through a virtual design, the prospective study's participants ranged in age from roughly 18 to 89 years and lived across some 22 United States geographic areas. In the prospective study, participants were assigned to cohorts based on the clinical history participants reported in a screening survey and a study questionnaire. For ImmuneRACE Cohort 3, a participant was defined as recovered based on two consecutive negative NP/OP PCR tests, clearance by a healthcare professional, or resolution of symptoms. Each participant in the prospective study had whole blood, serum and a nasopharyngeal or oropharyngeal swab collected by mobile phlebotomists. Additional blood draws and questionnaires over a 2-month period could optionally be provided by prospective study participants. Prospective study blood samples were shipped either frozen or at room temperature before DNA extraction.

This sequence originates from a woman aged 25 to 39 who had recovered from COVID-19. Here the chain combines TRBV19 and TRBJ1-1, with no reliable assignment of the D segment. Sequencing input: PBMCs or T cells enriched from blood (not recorded which). At the DNA level, the sequence is TGTGCCAGTAAGTTGGGCGCGCGGGATGGGATGAACACTGAAGCTTTCTTT. Its translation is CASKLGARDGMNTEAFF. This CDR3, with the reference TRBV19 and TRBJ1-1 proteins standing in past its ends, gives the full variable domain DGGITQSPKYLFRKEGQNVTLSCEQNLNHDAMYWYRQDPGQGLRLIYYSQIVNDFQKGDIAEGYSVSREKKESFPLTVTSAQKNPTAFYLCASKLGARDGMNTEAFFGQGTRLTVV.